This is a list of T cell receptor beta chains from one sample in a study of Ad26.COV2.S vaccination and SARS-CoV-2 variants. The method was immunoSEQ multiplex PCR; TCRdb's version includes in-frame clones alone and lacks a portion of them. The table has approximately 480,000 clones, around nine tenths seen once. Sequencing was performed on peripheral blood, taken in a trial of Ad26.COV2.S vaccine versus placebo. Receptors were obtained from a person aged 18-60 years who received the Ad26.COV2.S COVID-19 vaccine or a placebo. CDR3s include the opening cysteine and the closing phenylalanine or tryptophan. A D gene is named only where the DNA matches it firmly. Clone size is stated in some rows and not others, as once, few, many or a class when expanded.

clone_size: NA
d_call: NA
v_call: TRBV24-1
j_call: TRBJ1-1
cdr3_aa: CATRGSGNTEAFF
cdr3_nt: TGTGCCACCAGGGGATCAGGGAACACTGAAGCTTTCTTT

clone_size: few
d_call: NA
v_call: TRBV5-4
j_call: TRBJ1-5
cdr3_aa: CASNGSNQPQHF
cdr3_nt: TGTGCCAGCAACGGCTCCAATCAGCCCCAGCATTTT

clone_size: NA
d_call: TRBD1
v_call: TRBV30
j_call: TRBJ1-5
cdr3_aa: CAWSGDSQPSSNQPQHF
cdr3_nt: TGTGCCTGGAGTGGGGACAGCCAGCCTTCTAGCAATCAGCCCCAGCATTTT

clone_size: once
d_call: NA
v_call: TRBV20-1
j_call: TRBJ2-3
cdr3_aa: CSAFYGLQYF
cdr3_nt: TGCAGTGCTTTTTACGGGTTGCAGTATTTT

clone_size: NA
d_call: NA
v_call: TRBV5-6
j_call: TRBJ1-1
cdr3_aa: CASSLGQWNTEAFF
cdr3_nt: TGTGCCAGCAGCTTGGGACAGTGGAACACTGAAGCTTTCTTT

clone_size: NA
d_call: TRBD2
v_call: TRBV7-2
j_call: TRBJ2-7
cdr3_aa: CASSTGDAGGEQYF
cdr3_nt: TGTGCCAGCAGCACCGGGGACGCGGGGGGCGAGCAGTACTTC

clone_size: NA
d_call: NA
v_call: TRBV6-6
j_call: TRBJ2-2
cdr3_aa: CASSPDQGTGELFF
cdr3_nt: TGTGCCAGCAGTCCGGACCAAGGCACCGGGGAGCTGTTTTTT

clone_size: NA
d_call: NA
v_call: TRBV28
j_call: TRBJ1-2
cdr3_aa: CASSPPALGYTF
cdr3_nt: TGTGCCAGCAGTCCGCCGGCCCTTGGCTACACCTTC

clone_size: NA
d_call: TRBD1
v_call: TRBV11-2
j_call: TRBJ1-1
cdr3_aa: CASSFTGVTEAFF
cdr3_nt: TGTGCCAGCAGCTTTACAGGGGTTACTGAAGCTTTCTTT

clone_size: NA
d_call: TRBD1
v_call: TRBV14
j_call: TRBJ2-2
cdr3_aa: CASSYRGSGELFF
cdr3_nt: TGTGCCAGCAGCTACAGGGGCAGCGGGGAGCTGTTTTTT

clone_size: NA
d_call: TRBD1
v_call: TRBV13
j_call: TRBJ2-7
cdr3_aa: CASSSGQGSYEQYF
cdr3_nt: TGTGCCAGCAGCTCCGGACAGGGCTCCTACGAGCAGTACTTC

clone_size: NA
d_call: NA
v_call: TRBV18
j_call: TRBJ1-1
cdr3_aa: CASSPGANTEAFF
cdr3_nt: TGTGCCAGCTCGCCGGGGGCGAACACTGAAGCTTTCTTT

clone_size: NA
d_call: TRBD2
v_call: TRBV28
j_call: TRBJ2-3
cdr3_aa: CASRPLTSVTDTQYF
cdr3_nt: TGTGCCAGCAGACCACTAACTAGCGTTACAGATACGCAGTATTTT

clone_size: few
d_call: NA
v_call: TRBV6-2/TRBV6-3
j_call: TRBJ1-2
cdr3_aa: CATSDPAGVPTF
cdr3_nt: TGTGCTACCAGCGACCCCGCTGGAGTTCCCACCTTC

clone_size: NA
d_call: NA
v_call: TRBV3-1/TRBV3-2
j_call: TRBJ2-5
cdr3_aa: CASRQEGVGTQYF
cdr3_nt: TGTGCCAGCCGACAGGAAGGGGTGGGTACCCAGTACTTC

clone_size: NA
d_call: NA
v_call: TRBV18
j_call: TRBJ2-5
cdr3_aa: CASSPSAGAGETQYF
cdr3_nt: TGTGCCAGCTCACCCTCGGCCGGAGCTGGTGAGACCCAGTACTTC

clone_size: NA
d_call: TRBD1
v_call: TRBV28
j_call: TRBJ1-4
cdr3_aa: CASSSWTGVTEKLFF
cdr3_nt: TGTGCCAGCAGTTCGTGGACAGGGGTTACTGAAAAACTGTTTTTT

clone_size: NA
d_call: TRBD2
v_call: TRBV7-2
j_call: TRBJ2-1
cdr3_aa: CASSSGLAGVAEQFF
cdr3_nt: TGTGCCAGCAGCTCGGGACTAGCGGGAGTGGCTGAGCAGTTCTTC

clone_size: NA
d_call: TRBD1
v_call: TRBV29-1
j_call: TRBJ1-4
cdr3_aa: CSAQTGGANEKLFF
cdr3_nt: TGCAGCGCCCAGACAGGGGGTGCTAATGAAAAACTGTTTTTT

clone_size: NA
d_call: NA
v_call: TRBV19
j_call: TRBJ1-1
cdr3_aa: CASSELNTEAFF
cdr3_nt: TGTGCCAGTAGTGAGTTAAACACTGAAGCTTTCTTT

clone_size: NA
d_call: NA
v_call: TRBV19
j_call: TRBJ2-3
cdr3_aa: CASRNRNTQYF
cdr3_nt: TGTGCCAGTAGGAACAGAAATACGCAGTATTTT

clone_size: once
d_call: TRBD1
v_call: TRBV18
j_call: TRBJ2-5
cdr3_aa: CASSQDRVGTQYF
cdr3_nt: TGTGCCAGCTCCCAGGACAGGGTTGGGACCCAGTACTTC

clone_size: NA
d_call: TRBD2
v_call: TRBV7-8
j_call: TRBJ2-1
cdr3_aa: CASSFALAGYNEQFF
cdr3_nt: TGTGCCAGCAGCTTCGCCCTAGCGGGATACAATGAGCAGTTCTTC

clone_size: NA
d_call: TRBD1
v_call: TRBV19
j_call: TRBJ2-1
cdr3_aa: CASSHPGQFRGWFF
cdr3_nt: TGTGCCAGTAGTCACCCGGGACAGTTTAGAGGGTGGTTCTTC

clone_size: NA
d_call: NA
v_call: TRBV12-3/TRBV12-4
j_call: TRBJ2-7
cdr3_aa: CASSLLGDEQYF
cdr3_nt: TGTGCCAGCAGTTTATTAGGAGACGAGCAGTACTTC

clone_size: NA
d_call: TRBD2
v_call: TRBV6-5
j_call: TRBJ2-2
cdr3_aa: CASSYSTAGGPGELFF
cdr3_nt: TGTGCCAGCAGTTACTCGACAGCGGGAGGGCCAGGGGAGCTGTTTTTT

clone_size: NA
d_call: NA
v_call: TRBV3-1/TRBV3-2
j_call: TRBJ2-7
cdr3_aa: CASSQTPGPTWEQYF
cdr3_nt: TGTGCCAGCAGCCAAACCCCGGGGCCTACTTGGGAGCAGTACTTC

clone_size: NA
d_call: NA
v_call: TRBV11-1
j_call: TRBJ1-1
cdr3_aa: CASSLASHQNTEAFF
cdr3_nt: TGTGCCAGCAGCTTAGCTAGTCACCAAAACACTGAAGCTTTCTTT

clone_size: once
d_call: NA
v_call: TRBV28
j_call: TRBJ1-1
cdr3_aa: CASRSWELGVEAFF
cdr3_nt: TGTGCCAGCAGGTCCTGGGAGTTAGGGGTAGAAGCTTTCTTT

clone_size: NA
d_call: NA
v_call: TRBV4-3
j_call: TRBJ1-6
cdr3_aa: CASSQAMGAYSPLHF
cdr3_nt: TGCGCCAGCAGCCAAGCCATGGGGGCCTATTCACCCCTCCACTTT

clone_size: NA
d_call: NA
v_call: TRBV28
j_call: TRBJ2-7
cdr3_aa: CASSLSSKAGFKFLEQYF
cdr3_nt: TGTGCCAGCAGTTTAAGTTCCAAGGCAGGGTTCAAATTTCTCGAGCAGTACTTC

clone_size: NA
d_call: TRBD2
v_call: TRBV2
j_call: TRBJ2-1
cdr3_aa: CASSRIRGLARYNEQFF
cdr3_nt: TGTGCCAGCAGCCGGATTCGGGGACTAGCGCGCTACAATGAGCAGTTCTTC

clone_size: NA
d_call: NA
v_call: TRBV7-2
j_call: TRBJ1-1
cdr3_aa: CASSFSTINTEAFF
cdr3_nt: TGTGCCAGCAGCTTTTCGACGATCAACACTGAAGCTTTCTTT

clone_size: NA
d_call: NA
v_call: TRBV16
j_call: TRBJ1-5
cdr3_aa: CASSQSTQPQHF
cdr3_nt: TGTGCCAGCAGCCAATCCACCCAGCCCCAGCATTTT

clone_size: NA
d_call: NA
v_call: TRBV5-4
j_call: TRBJ2-2
cdr3_aa: CASSLGGRTNTGELFF
cdr3_nt: TGTGCCAGCAGCTTGGGTGGCAGGACGAACACCGGGGAGCTGTTTTTT

clone_size: few
d_call: NA
v_call: TRBV6-6
j_call: TRBJ1-2
cdr3_aa: CASSKDSSYGYTF
cdr3_nt: TGTGCCAGCAGCAAAGACAGTTCCTATGGCTACACCTTC

clone_size: NA
d_call: TRBD2
v_call: TRBV4-1
j_call: TRBJ2-2
cdr3_aa: CASSQGYSGKNTGELFF
cdr3_nt: TGCGCCAGCAGCCAAGGATATAGCGGGAAGAACACCGGGGAGCTGTTTTTT

clone_size: NA
d_call: TRBD1
v_call: TRBV7-2
j_call: TRBJ1-2
cdr3_aa: CASSLSWGRGDRGFGYTF
cdr3_nt: TGTGCCAGCAGCTTATCATGGGGACGAGGGGACAGGGGTTTTGGCTACACCTTC

clone_size: NA
d_call: NA
v_call: TRBV10-3
j_call: TRBJ1-2
cdr3_aa: CAISESGTNYGYTF
cdr3_nt: TGTGCCATCAGTGAGTCCGGGACCAACTATGGCTACACCTTC

clone_size: NA
d_call: TRBD2
v_call: TRBV6-5
j_call: TRBJ2-1
cdr3_aa: CATEMGRELGNEQFF
cdr3_nt: TGTGCCACCGAAATGGGGCGGGAGTTAGGCAATGAGCAGTTCTTC

clone_size: NA
d_call: NA
v_call: TRBV19
j_call: TRBJ2-3
cdr3_aa: CASSSGGAGTDTQYF
cdr3_nt: TGTGCCAGTAGTTCGGGGGGCGCAGGTACAGATACGCAGTATTTT

clone_size: NA
d_call: TRBD1
v_call: TRBV3-1/TRBV3-2
j_call: TRBJ2-2
cdr3_aa: CASVGQAGGGTGELFF
cdr3_nt: TGTGCCAGCGTCGGACAGGCGGGCGGTGGGACCGGGGAGCTGTTTTTT

clone_size: NA
d_call: NA
v_call: TRBV3-1/TRBV3-2
j_call: TRBJ2-5
cdr3_aa: CASSPTSTTEETQYF
cdr3_nt: TGTGCCAGCAGCCCGACCTCAACAACGGAAGAGACCCAGTACTTC

clone_size: NA
d_call: NA
v_call: TRBV7-2
j_call: TRBJ1-4
cdr3_aa: CASSITPYGGYNEKLFF
cdr3_nt: TGTGCCAGCAGCATCACTCCCTATGGGGGGTATAATGAAAAACTGTTTTTT

clone_size: NA
d_call: TRBD1
v_call: TRBV4-1
j_call: TRBJ1-1
cdr3_aa: CASSDGQGLTEAFF
cdr3_nt: TGCGCCAGCAGCGATGGACAGGGTCTCACTGAAGCTTTCTTT

clone_size: NA
d_call: NA
v_call: TRBV7-2
j_call: TRBJ1-2
cdr3_aa: CASSLKKISGYTF
cdr3_nt: TGTGCCAGCAGCTTAAAGAAAATTAGTGGCTACACCTTC

clone_size: NA
d_call: NA
v_call: TRBV7-2
j_call: TRBJ2-7
cdr3_aa: CASSLEGFRAGSSYEQYF
cdr3_nt: TGTGCCAGCAGCTTAGAAGGTTTTAGGGCGGGATCCTCCTACGAGCAGTACTTC

clone_size: NA
d_call: NA
v_call: TRBV5-6
j_call: TRBJ2-5
cdr3_aa: CASSYIRGRTDASETQYF
cdr3_nt: TGTGCCAGCAGCTATATTCGGGGTCGGACCGACGCCTCTGAGACCCAGTACTTC

clone_size: NA
d_call: NA
v_call: TRBV13
j_call: TRBJ2-1
cdr3_aa: CASSLEARPGNEQFF
cdr3_nt: TGTGCCAGCAGCTTAGAGGCGAGGCCGGGGAATGAGCAGTTCTTC

clone_size: NA
d_call: TRBD2
v_call: TRBV30
j_call: TRBJ2-7
cdr3_aa: CAWNSGTYEQYF
cdr3_nt: TGTGCCTGGAACAGCGGGACCTACGAGCAGTACTTC

clone_size: NA
d_call: TRBD2
v_call: TRBV9
j_call: TRBJ2-3
cdr3_aa: CASSVVVGGPGDTQYF
cdr3_nt: TGTGCCAGCAGCGTAGTAGTGGGAGGGCCGGGAGATACGCAGTATTTT

clone_size: NA
d_call: NA
v_call: TRBV30
j_call: TRBJ1-1
cdr3_aa: CAWSAMRTEAFF
cdr3_nt: TGTGCCTGGAGCGCCATGAGAACTGAAGCTTTCTTT

clone_size: NA
d_call: NA
v_call: TRBV28
j_call: TRBJ2-5
cdr3_aa: CASSSGRGSYQETQYF
cdr3_nt: TGTGCCAGCAGTTCGGGCCGTGGGTCCTACCAAGAGACCCAGTACTTC

clone_size: NA
d_call: NA
v_call: TRBV5-4
j_call: TRBJ2-7
cdr3_aa: CASSPTPSYEQYF
cdr3_nt: TGTGCCAGCAGTCCGACGCCCTCCTACGAGCAGTACTTC